Following are 20 T cell receptor beta chains from one sample sequenced in a study of regulatory T cells in long-lasting Graves disease. The sample's time point: newly diagnosed GD, antithyroid drugs for less than 3 months. Extracted PBMC RNA gave rise to the TCR library. For TCR beta, libraries came from iRepertoire HTBI primers and Arm-PCR of CDR3 regions. TCRdb re-called the multiplex PCR reads through MiXCR, storing one row per CDR3 protein. The data show a few hundred thousand distinct CDR3 sequences, 15% seen once. These data were also filed under a second study, of T cells in Graves' hyperthyroidism and ophthalmopathy.

Sequenced material: peripheral blood mononuclear cells (PBMCs), taken at new diagnosis, from a patient treated with antithyroid drugs. Source of these receptors: a woman in her thirties or forties with Graves disease.

This clonotype occurred many times. V is TRBV10-3 and J is TRBJ2-1; 10 bases map to TRBD2. J gave up 6 bases and V 6 bases, and 11 bases lay outside the gene matches. Germline assignment: CDR1 ENHRY and CDR2 SYGVKD. The CDR3 length is 16 residues. The CDR3 loop reads CAIRSATSGAGNEQFF. CDR3 bases: TGTGCCATCAGGTCCGCCACTAGCGGGGCGGGCAATGAGCAGTTCTTC.

The chain has TRBV7-2 and TRBJ1-4; perhaps TRBD1 as D (6 bases). The CDR3 runs to 17 residues. V was cut by 1 base and J by 0 bases, with 12 bases left in between. Germline V gene lookup returns CDR1 SGHTA and CDR2 FQGNSA. The CDR3 protein is CASSLVPWTATNEKLFF. CDR3 DNA sequence: TGTGCCAGCAGCTTAGTTCCCTGGACAGCAACTAATGAAAAACTGTTTTTT.

This clonotype was observed many times. This sequence joins TRBV11-3 and TRBJ2-7, with a tentative D call TRBD1 (6 bases). Trimming took 1 base from V and 3 from J, leaving 10 bases between them. Germline V gives CDR1 SGHNT, CDR2 YENEEA. The CDR3 is made up of 14 amino acids. CDR3 DNA sequence: TGTGCCAGCAGCTTAGGACGGGACAACTACGAGCAGTACTTC. It translates to CASSLGRDNYEQYF.

The chain joins TRBV19 to TRBJ1-1; D ambiguous. V lost 8 bases to trimming and J lost 7 bases, with 11 bases between them. This CDR3 contains 11 residues. Germline V gives CDR1 LNHDA, CDR2 SQIVND (reference sequence). CDR3 sequence: CASWTYSEAFF. The DNA for the CDR3 is TGTGCCAGTTGGACCTACAGTGAAGCTTTCTTT. The full variable domain, its missing parts supplied by reference TRBV19 and TRBJ1-1, is DGGITQSPKYLFRKEGQNVTLSCEQNLNHDAMYWYRQDPGQGLRLIYYSQIVNDFQKGDIAEGYSVSREKKESFPLTVTSAQKNPTAFYLCASWTYSEAFFGQGTRLTVV.

Note on this clonotype: This may arise from a read error, as a much more abundant clone is one base away. The chain carries TRBV2 and TRBJ1-4; no clear D. Germline loops: CDR1 SNHLY, CDR2 FYNNEI. This CDR3 comprises 15 residues. The CDR3 coding sequence is TGTGCCAGCAGTGTGGGTAGCGCAACTAATAAAAAACTGTTTTTT. It yields the protein CASSVGSATNKKLFF.

This clonotype has a count of ten or more. This rearrangement joins TRBV10-3 to TRBJ2-3; TRBD1 agrees at 10 bases. The CDR3 has 15 residues. With 10 bases clipped from V and 5 bases from J, the junction kept 12 bases outside the gene matches. CDR1 is ENHRY, CDR2 SYGVKD, per germline. CDR3 region: CASCGTGDRRDTQYF. CDR3 DNA: TGTGCCAGCTGCGGGACAGGGGATCGCAGAGATACGCAGTATTTT.

The chain has TRBV15 and TRBJ2-1, with D unclear. Germline V gene data show CDR1 as LNHNV and CDR2 as YYDKDF (reference sequence). V was clipped by 3 bases and J by 7 bases, with 13 bases between them. The CDR3 covers 14 residues. The CDR3 bases are TGTGCCACCAGCAGGGAGTCATTTAGGAATGAGCAGTTCTTC. It encodes CATSRESFRNEQFF.

At least ten counts were recorded for this clonotype. The CDR3 region is CASSVSRSSYEQYF. DNA of the CDR3: TGTGCCAGCTCAGTGAGTCGGAGCTCCTACGAGCAGTACTTC. The chain has TRBV18 and TRBJ2-7; D gene unclear. The CDR3 has 14 amino acids. V lost 5 bases and J lost 0, with 11 bases in between. CDR1 KGHSH and CDR2 LQKENI come from the germline V gene.

The chain joins TRBV13 to TRBJ2-7; 10 bases fit TRBD1. This CDR3 has 16 amino acids. Germline CDR1 reads PRHDT; CDR2 reads FYEKMQ (reference sequence). J gave up 2 bases and V 5 bases, and 9 bases lay outside the gene matches. DNA of the CDR3: TGTGCCAGCAGCCCCTCGGCGGGACAGGGGACCTACGAGCAGTACTTC. As protein: CASSPSAGQGTYEQYF.

This clonotype has a count of ten or more. The chain carries TRBV18 and TRBJ1-4; D remains unclear. Trimming took off 3 bases at V and 4 bases at J, with 6 bases between the two ends. The CDR3 spans 13 residues. Germline CDR1 KGHSH, CDR2 LQKENI. The CDR3 nucleotides are TGTGCCAGCTCACCGAACAGTAATGAAAAACTGTTTTTT. It encodes CASSPNSNEKLFF.

A note on this clonotype: A single base separates this from a much larger clone, so it may be a read error. V usage is TRBV12-3 or TRBV12-4 and J usage is TRBJ2-1; D is ambiguous. CDR3 length equals 14 residues. With 7 bases removed from V and 5 bases from J, the gap between germline ends came to 15 bases. The CDR3 region has the DNA TGTGCCAGCAATCTGAGGTGGGAACACAATGAGCAGTTCTTC. Translation: CASNLRWEHNEQFF.

This clonotype was picked up many times. This rearrangement joins TRBV11-1 to TRBJ2-5, with D possibly matching TRBD2 (5 bases). Germline V gene sequence: CDR1 SGHAT, CDR2 FQDESV (reference sequence). V was pared by 4 bases and J by 1 base, with 13 bases between. This CDR3 has 15 amino acids. The CDR3 coding sequence is TGTGCCAGCAGCTCTAGCCGGGCCTTCCAAGAGACCCAGTACTTC. Its protein product is CASSSSRAFQETQYF.

This clonotype has at least ten counts. The V and J genes are TRBV7-8 and TRBJ2-3; possible D gene TRBD1, 6 bases. Deletions cut 7 bases from V and 2 bases from J, with 13 bases between. Germline CDR1 SGHVS, CDR2 FQNEAQ. The length of the CDR3 is 14 residues. CDR3 residues: CASKPGTNTDTQYF. In nucleotides, the CDR3 is TGTGCCAGCAAACCCGGGACAAACACAGATACGCAGTATTTT.

In this sample, this clonotype turned up many times. This sequence joins TRBV11-3 and TRBJ2-2; TRBD2 matches 7 bases. Losses at the gene ends were 3 bases for V and 7 bases for J; bases not matched to a gene: 8. The length of the CDR3 is 15 residues. The germline CDR1 and CDR2 sequences are SGHNT and YENEEA. DNA of the CDR3: TGTGCCAGCAGCTTGGTTCGTGGCGGGGGCGGGGAGCTGTTTTTT. Amino acid sequence: CASSLVRGGGGELFF.

This clonotype was picked up many times. This chain links TRBV11-3 with TRBJ1-4; no firm D call. This CDR3 region has 15 residues. V dropped 6 bases and J dropped 1 base, with 12 bases sitting between them. CDR1 is SGHNT and CDR2 is YENEEA in the germline V gene. CDR3 sequence: CASSKASGTNEKLFF. The CDR3 DNA reads as TGTGCCAGCAGTAAGGCCAGCGGAACTAATGAAAAACTGTTTTTT.

This clonotype was seen more than once but under ten times. The chain couples TRBV10-3 to TRBJ2-1, with D possibly matching TRBD2 (6 bases). The CDR3 length is 11 residues. V lost 2 bases and J 12 bases, leaving 8 bases between the germline ends. Germline V gene sequence: CDR1 ENHRY, CDR2 SYGVKD. The CDR3 nucleotides read TGTGCCATCAGTGAGAAGGGACTGCAGTTCTTC. It codes for CAISEKGLQFF.

This clonotype was detected many times. This sequence joins TRBV19 and TRBJ1-1; unclear D gene. The CDR3 sequence is 11 residues long. Looked up from germline, CDR1 is LNHDA and CDR2 is SQIVND (reference sequence). Trimming took 7 bases from V and 10 from J, leaving 13 bases between them. CDR3 coding DNA: TGTGCCAGTAAGGCAAACCTGGGAGCTTTCTTT. Its translation: CASKANLGAFF. Full variable domain (outside the CDR3, taken from reference TRBV19 and TRBJ1-1): DGGITQSPKYLFRKEGQNVTLSCEQNLNHDAMYWYRQDPGQGLRLIYYSQIVNDFQKGDIAEGYSVSREKKESFPLTVTSAQKNPTAFYLCASKANLGAFFGQGTRLTVV.

This clonotype was seen ten or more times. The V and J genes are TRBV20-1 and TRBJ2-1, with D perhaps matching TRBD2 (10 bases). Germline CDR1 DFQATT, CDR2 SNEGSKA (reference sequence). The CDR3 runs 20 residues. Trimming cost V 2 bases and J 4 bases, with 30 bases left between them. The CDR3 protein is CSARSAPGQGKLAGYNEQFF. In DNA, the CDR3 is TGCAGTGCTAGATCGGCGCCGGGACAGGGAAAACTAGCGGGGTACAATGAGCAGTTCTTC.

This clonotype was counted many times. The rearrangement uses TRBV11-1 and TRBJ2-1, with 7 bases that match TRBD2. V was pared by 4 bases and J by 9 bases, with 12 bases of the junction left unmatched. The CDR3 length is 15 residues. Germline V gene data show CDR1 as SGHAT and CDR2 as FQDESV (reference sequence). The CDR3 coding sequence is TGTGCCAGCAGCTCTCTAGCGGCCCTTAGTAGTGAGCAGTTCTTC. The encoded protein is CASSSLAALSSEQFF. Full variable domain (remainder filled in from reference TRBV11-1 and TRBJ2-1): EAEVAQSPRYKITEKSQAVAFWCDPISGHATLYWYRQILGQGPELLVQFQDESVVDDSQLPKDRFSAERLKGVDSTLKIQPAELGDSAMYLCASSSLAALSSEQFFGPGTRLTVL.

The table lists this clonotype with many counts. The chain joins TRBV7-3 to TRBJ2-1; 12 bases are a match to TRBD2. The length of the CDR3 is 15 residues. CDR1 is SGHTA, CDR2 FQGTGA, per germline. V gave up 3 bases and J gave up 7 bases; unmatched junction bases: 4. DNA for the CDR3: TGTGCCAGCAGCTTGACTAGCGGGAGTCGGAATGAGCAGTTCTTC. It encodes CASSLTSGSRNEQFF.